This entry is about one T cell receptor beta chain. Its antigen is as yet unknown. The entry originates in a study of T cell responses to AZD1222 COVID-19 vaccine. Study information: Second doses that came at about 4 or about 12 weeks were put together. Overall study findings and caveats: Among the donors, most were white British and more were female, and clonal diversity was possibly underestimated. Of the AZD1222 recipients, only 5 or 6 were seropositive at baseline.

Method: immunoSEQ multiplex PCR; TCRdb's copy keeps in-frame clones and lacks some. Of fewer than 200,000 clones listed, roughly nine tenths were seen once; the top ten hold roughly 2.5%. CDR3 length: 14 amino acids. Germline lookup yields CDR1 GTSNPN and CDR2 SVGIG (reference sequence). V lost 4 bases to trimming and J lost 0 bases; unmatched junction nucleotides: 5. This receptor was obtained from an adult in good health. The rearrangement links TRBV30 to TRBJ2-7; 8 positions match TRBD2. This sample comprised peripheral blood, obtained on day 0 of AZD1222 vaccination. The CDR3 sequence is CAWNPSGSSYEQYF. CDR3 DNA sequence: TGTGCCTGGAACCCCAGCGGGAGCTCCTACGAGCAGTACTTC. The full variable domain, completed using reference TRBV30 and TRBJ2-7, is SQTIHQWPATLVQPVGSPLSLECTVEGTSNPNLYWYRQAAGRGLQLLFYSVGIGQISSEVPQNLSASRPQDRQFILSSKKLLLSDSGFYLCAWNPSGSSYEQYFGPGTRLTVT.